The text below deals with one T cell receptor beta chain. This sample is part of a study of shared clonotypes between healthy human individuals. In germline, CDR1 is SGDLS, CDR2 YYNGEE. CDR3 length: 16 residues. The ends lost 4 bases at V and 5 bases at J; junction bases unmatched: 12. Profiled with immunoSEQ multiplex PCR; TCRdb holds only in-frame clones, not every one. This sample has approximately 1,000,000 clones; approximately 80% occur once, and the top ten carry about 0.52%. The chain links TRBV9 to TRBJ2-1; 7 bases agree with TRBD1. The sample was memory CD4+ T cells from PBMCs. The subset: CD45RA-negative fraction. This TCR was sampled from a man between 18 and 29 years old in good health. Some clones in this sample may be carry-over from other donors' samples. CDR3 in amino acids: CASSPNVGQLNNEQFF. The DNA for the CDR3 is TGTGCCAGCAGCCCTAACGTGGGACAGCTTAACAATGAGCAGTTCTTC.